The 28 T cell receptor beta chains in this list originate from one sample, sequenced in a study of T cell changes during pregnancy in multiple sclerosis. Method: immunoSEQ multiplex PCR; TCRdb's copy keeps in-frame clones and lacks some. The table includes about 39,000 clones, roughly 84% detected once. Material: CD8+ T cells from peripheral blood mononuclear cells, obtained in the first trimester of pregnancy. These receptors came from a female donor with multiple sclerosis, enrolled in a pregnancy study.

This chain's CDR3 is CASSPIAESSYNEQFF. As DNA, the CDR3 is TGCGCCAGCAGCCCTATAGCGGAGAGCTCCTACAATGAGCAGTTCTTC. The rearrangement uses TRBV4-3 and TRBJ2-1; possibly TRBD2 for D (6 bases). The length of the CDR3 is 16 residues. The germline V gene encodes CDR1 LGHNA and CDR2 YSLEER. V was pared by 4 bases and J by 0 bases, with 13 bases between.

CDR3 nucleotide sequence: TGTGCCAGTACCCCAACGGGACAGGGAGGGAATTCACCCCTCCACTTT. As protein: CASTPTGQGGNSPLHF. The rearrangement joins TRBV19 to TRBJ1-6, with TRBD1 matching over 9 bases. CDR1 is LNHDA, CDR2 SQIVND, per germline (reference sequence). This CDR3 contains 16 residues. V was pared by 7 bases and J by 7 bases, with 11 bases of the junction left unmatched.

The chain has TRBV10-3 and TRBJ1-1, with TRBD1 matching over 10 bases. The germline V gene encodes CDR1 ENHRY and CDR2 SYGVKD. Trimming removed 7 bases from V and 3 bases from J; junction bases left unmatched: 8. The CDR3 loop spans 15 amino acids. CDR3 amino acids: CAINSGTGADTEAFF. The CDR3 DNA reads TGTGCCATCAATTCCGGGACAGGGGCGGACACTGAAGCTTTCTTT.

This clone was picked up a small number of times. The CDR3 sequence is CAIRNQGGGIYNEQFF. The CDR3 nucleotides read TGTGCCATCAGAAACCAAGGGGGGGGGATTTACAATGAGCAGTTCTTC. The genes are TRBV10-3 and TRBJ2-1; tentatively, D is TRBD2 (7 bases). Germline-derived CDR1 and CDR2 are ENHRY and SYGVKD. V lost 6 bases and J 4 bases, leaving 19 bases between the germline ends. The CDR3 contains 16 residues.

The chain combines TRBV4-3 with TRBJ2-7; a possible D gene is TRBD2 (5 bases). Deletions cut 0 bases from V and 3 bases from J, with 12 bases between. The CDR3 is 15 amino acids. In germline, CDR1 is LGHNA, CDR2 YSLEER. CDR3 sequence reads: CASSQDPASFYEQYF. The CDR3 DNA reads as TGCGCCAGCAGCCAAGATCCGGCTAGCTTCTACGAGCAGTACTTC.

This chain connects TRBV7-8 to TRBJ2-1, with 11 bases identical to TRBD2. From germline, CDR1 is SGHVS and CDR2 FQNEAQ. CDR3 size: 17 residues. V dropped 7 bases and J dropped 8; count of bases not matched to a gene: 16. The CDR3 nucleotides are TGTGCCAGCATGGCCACCGTAGCGGGGGGGCAGTGGGATGAGCAGTTCTTC. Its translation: CASMATVAGGQWDEQFF.

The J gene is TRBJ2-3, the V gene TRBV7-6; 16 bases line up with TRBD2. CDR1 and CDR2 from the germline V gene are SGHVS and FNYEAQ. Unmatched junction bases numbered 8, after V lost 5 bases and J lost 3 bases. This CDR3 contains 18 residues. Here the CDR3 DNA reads TGTGCCAGCAGCCAGGGACTAGCGGGGGGGCAGCGTACAGATACGCAGTATTTT. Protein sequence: CASSQGLAGGQRTDTQYF.

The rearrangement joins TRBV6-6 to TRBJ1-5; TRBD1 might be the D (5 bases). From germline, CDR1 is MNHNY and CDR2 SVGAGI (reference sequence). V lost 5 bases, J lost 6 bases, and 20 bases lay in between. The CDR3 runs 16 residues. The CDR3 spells CASSPYNQGIGQPQHF. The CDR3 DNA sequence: TGTGCCAGCAGTCCCTATAATCAGGGAATAGGTCAGCCCCAGCATTTT.

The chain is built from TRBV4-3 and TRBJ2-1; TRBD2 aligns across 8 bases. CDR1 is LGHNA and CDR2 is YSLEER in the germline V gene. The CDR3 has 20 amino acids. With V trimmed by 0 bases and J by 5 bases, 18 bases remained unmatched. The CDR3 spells CASSQEVTGGPFILDNEQFF. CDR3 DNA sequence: TGCGCCAGCAGCCAAGAAGTAACGGGGGGGCCTTTTATCTTGGACAATGAGCAGTTCTTC.

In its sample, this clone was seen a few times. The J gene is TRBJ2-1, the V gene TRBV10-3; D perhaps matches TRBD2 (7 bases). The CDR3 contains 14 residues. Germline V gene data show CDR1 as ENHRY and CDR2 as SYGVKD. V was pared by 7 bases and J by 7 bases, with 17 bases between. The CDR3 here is CAINSGGALNEQFF. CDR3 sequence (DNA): TGTGCCATCAACTCGGGGGGCGCGCTGAATGAGCAGTTCTTC.

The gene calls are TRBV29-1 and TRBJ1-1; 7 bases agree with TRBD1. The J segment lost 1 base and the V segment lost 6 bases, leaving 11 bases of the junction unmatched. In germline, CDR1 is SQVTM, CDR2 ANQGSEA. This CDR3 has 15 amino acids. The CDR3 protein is CSVRGTGTANTEAFF. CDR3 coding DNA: TGCAGCGTGCGGGGTACCGGGACAGCGAACACTGAAGCTTTCTTT.

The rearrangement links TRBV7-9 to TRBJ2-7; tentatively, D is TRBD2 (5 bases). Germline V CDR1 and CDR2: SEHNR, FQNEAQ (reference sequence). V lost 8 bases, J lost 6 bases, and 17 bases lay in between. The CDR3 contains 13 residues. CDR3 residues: CASSPPGSGEQYF. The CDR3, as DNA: TGTGCCAGCTCCCCCCCGGGGAGCGGCGAGCAGTACTTC.

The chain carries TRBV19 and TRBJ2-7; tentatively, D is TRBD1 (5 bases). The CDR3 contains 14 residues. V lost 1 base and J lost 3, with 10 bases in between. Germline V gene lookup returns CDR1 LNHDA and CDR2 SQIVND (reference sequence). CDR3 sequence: CASSIGPQVYEQYF. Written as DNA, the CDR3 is TGTGCCAGTAGTATAGGCCCACAGGTCTACGAGCAGTACTTC. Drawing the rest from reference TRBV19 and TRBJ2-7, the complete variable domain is DGGITQSPKYLFRKEGQNVTLSCEQNLNHDAMYWYRQDPGQGLRLIYYSQIVNDFQKGDIAEGYSVSREKKESFPLTVTSAQKNPTAFYLCASSIGPQVYEQYFGPGTRLTVT.

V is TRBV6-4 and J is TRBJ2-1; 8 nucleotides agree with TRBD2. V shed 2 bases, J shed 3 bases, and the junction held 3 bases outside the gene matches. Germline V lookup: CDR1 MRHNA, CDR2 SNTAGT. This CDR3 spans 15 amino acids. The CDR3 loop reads CASSDPGLDYNEQFF. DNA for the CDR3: TGTGCCAGCAGTGACCCGGGACTAGACTACAATGAGCAGTTCTTC.

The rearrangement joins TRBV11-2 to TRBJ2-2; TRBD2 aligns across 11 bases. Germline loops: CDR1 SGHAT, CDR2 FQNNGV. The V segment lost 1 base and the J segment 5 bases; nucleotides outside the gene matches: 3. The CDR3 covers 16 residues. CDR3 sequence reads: CASSLGLAGRTGELFF. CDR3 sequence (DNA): TGTGCCAGCAGCTTAGGACTAGCGGGGAGAACCGGGGAGCTGTTTTTT.

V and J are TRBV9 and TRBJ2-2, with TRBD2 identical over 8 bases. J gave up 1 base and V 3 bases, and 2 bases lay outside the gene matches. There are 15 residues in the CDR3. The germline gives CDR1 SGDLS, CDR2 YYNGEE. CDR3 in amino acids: CASSASGGNTGELFF. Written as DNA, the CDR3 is TGTGCCAGCAGCGCCAGCGGGGGGAACACCGGGGAGCTGTTTTTT.

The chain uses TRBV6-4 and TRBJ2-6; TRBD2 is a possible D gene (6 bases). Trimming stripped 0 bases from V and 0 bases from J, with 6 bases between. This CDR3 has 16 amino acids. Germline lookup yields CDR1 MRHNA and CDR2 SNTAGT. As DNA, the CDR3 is TGTGCCAGCAGTGACTCCGGGGGCTCTGGGGCCAACGTCCTGACTTTC. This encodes CASSDSGGSGANVLTF.

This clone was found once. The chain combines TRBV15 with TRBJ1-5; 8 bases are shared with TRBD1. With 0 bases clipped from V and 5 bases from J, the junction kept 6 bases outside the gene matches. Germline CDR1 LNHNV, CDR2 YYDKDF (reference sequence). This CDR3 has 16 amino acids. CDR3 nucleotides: TGTGCCACCAGCAGAGATCACGCAGGGGGCTATCAGCCCCAGCATTTT. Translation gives CATSRDHAGGYQPQHF. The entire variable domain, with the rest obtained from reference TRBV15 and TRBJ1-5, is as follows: DAMVIQNPRYQVTQFGKPVTLSCSQTLNHNVMYWYQQKSSQAPKLLFHYYDKDFNNEADTPDNFQSRRPNTSFCFLDIRSPGLGDTAMYLCATSRDHAGGYQPQHFGDGTRLSIL.

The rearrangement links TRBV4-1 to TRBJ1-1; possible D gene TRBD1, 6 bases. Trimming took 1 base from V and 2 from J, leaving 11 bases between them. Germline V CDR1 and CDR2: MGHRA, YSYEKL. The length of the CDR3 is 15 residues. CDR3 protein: CASSQADRPNTEAFF. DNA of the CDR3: TGCGCCAGCAGCCAAGCCGACAGGCCAAACACTGAAGCTTTCTTT.

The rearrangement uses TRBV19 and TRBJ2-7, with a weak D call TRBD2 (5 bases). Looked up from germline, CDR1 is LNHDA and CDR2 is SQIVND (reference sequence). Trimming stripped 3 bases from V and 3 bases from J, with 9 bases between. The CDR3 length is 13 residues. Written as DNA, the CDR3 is TGTGCCAGTAGTATCCGCGAGGGCTACGAGCAGTACTTC. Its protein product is CASSIREGYEQYF. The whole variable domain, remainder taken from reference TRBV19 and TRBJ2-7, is DGGITQSPKYLFRKEGQNVTLSCEQNLNHDAMYWYRQDPGQGLRLIYYSQIVNDFQKGDIAEGYSVSREKKESFPLTVTSAQKNPTAFYLCASSIREGYEQYFGPGTRLTVT.

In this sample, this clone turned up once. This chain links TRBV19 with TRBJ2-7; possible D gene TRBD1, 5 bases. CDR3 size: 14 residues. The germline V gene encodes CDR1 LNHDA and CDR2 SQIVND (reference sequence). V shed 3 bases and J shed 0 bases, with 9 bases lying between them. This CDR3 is CASSMGGASYEQYF. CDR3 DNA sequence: TGTGCCAGTAGTATGGGTGGGGCCTCCTACGAGCAGTACTTC.

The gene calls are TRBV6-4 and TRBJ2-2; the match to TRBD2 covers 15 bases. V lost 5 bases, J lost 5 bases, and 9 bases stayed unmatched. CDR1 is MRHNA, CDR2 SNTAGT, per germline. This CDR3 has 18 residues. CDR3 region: CASSPRTSGGAETGELFF. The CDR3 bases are TGTGCCAGCAGTCCGAGGACTAGCGGGGGGGCAGAGACCGGGGAGCTGTTTTTT.

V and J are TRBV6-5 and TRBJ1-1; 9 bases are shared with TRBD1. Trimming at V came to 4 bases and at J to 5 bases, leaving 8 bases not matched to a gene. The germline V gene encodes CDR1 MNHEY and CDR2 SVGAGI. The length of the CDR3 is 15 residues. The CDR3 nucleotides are TGTGCCAGCAGTTTATTGACAGGGGGAGGAACTGAAGCTTTCTTT. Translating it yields CASSLLTGGGTEAFF.

CDR3 sequence reads: CASSLTGGFNIQYF. The CDR3 DNA reads TGTGCCAGCAGCCTTACAGGGGGGTTTAACATTCAGTACTTC. V gene TRBV14 combines with J gene TRBJ2-4, with 8 bases lining up with TRBD1. The trim removed 4 bases at V and 7 bases at J, leaving 6 bases unmatched. Per germline, CDR1 SGHDN and CDR2 FVKESK. This CDR3 is 14 amino acids long.

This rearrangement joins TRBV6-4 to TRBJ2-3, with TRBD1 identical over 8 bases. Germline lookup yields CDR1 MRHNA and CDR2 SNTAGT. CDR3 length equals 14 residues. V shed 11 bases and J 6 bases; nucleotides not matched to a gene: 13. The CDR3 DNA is TGTGCCGCCCCGGACAGGGTTTTATACGATACGCAGTATTTT. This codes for CAAPDRVLYDTQYF.

CDR3 amino acids: CAWSDGVAFF. CDR3 coding DNA: TGTGCCTGGAGTGACGGGGTGGCTTTCTTT. V usage is TRBV30 and J usage is TRBJ1-1; D unclear. Trimming pared 1 base from V and 11 bases from J, leaving 8 bases between. The CDR3 extends over 10 amino acids. Germline values: CDR1 GTSNPN, CDR2 SVGIG (reference sequence).

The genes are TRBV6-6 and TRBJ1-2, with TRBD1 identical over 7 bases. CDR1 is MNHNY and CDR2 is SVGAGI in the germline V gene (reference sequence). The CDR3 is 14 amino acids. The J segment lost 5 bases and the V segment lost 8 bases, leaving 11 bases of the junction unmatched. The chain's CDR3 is CASLGPDRRYGYTF. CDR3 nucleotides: TGTGCCAGCTTGGGGCCGGACAGGAGGTATGGCTACACCTTC.

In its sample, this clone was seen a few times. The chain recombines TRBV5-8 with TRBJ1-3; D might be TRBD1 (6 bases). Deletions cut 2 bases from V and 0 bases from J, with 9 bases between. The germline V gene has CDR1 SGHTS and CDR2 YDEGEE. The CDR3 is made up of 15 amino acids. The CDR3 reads CASSFGDTSGNTIYF. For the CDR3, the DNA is TGTGCCAGCAGCTTTGGGGACACCTCTGGAAACACCATATATTTT. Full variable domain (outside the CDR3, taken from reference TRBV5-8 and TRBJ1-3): EAGVTQSPTHLIKTRGQQATLRCSPISGHTSVYWYQQALGLGLQFLLWYDEGEERNRGNFPPRFSGRQFPNYSSELNVNALELEDSALYLCASSFGDTSGNTIYFGEGSWLTVV.